Only a few counts were recorded for the clone carrying this T cell receptor beta chain. The sample comes from a study of blood T cell repertoires in COVID-19. Study information: The origin of the acute and convalescent COVID-19 samples was the United States, Italy and Spain. T cells, B-cell-depleted T cells, or PBMCs supplied cDNA or gDNA.

V was clipped by 0 bases and J by 7 bases, with 18 bases between them. The CDR3 covers 16 residues. CDR1 is MNHNS, CDR2 SASEGT, per germline. The authors' processing: Quantification of nucleated cells was approximated via reference gene primer amplification. Using immunoSEQ multiplex PCR, the repertoire was profiled, and TCRdb retains in-frame clones only, with some absent. The D gene and trimming were derived from the DNA, and the V and J assignments and clone size from that table. Seen here are more than 300,000 clones, roughly 90% observed once, and the top ten hold under 7.5%. Specimen: peripheral blood. The chain uses TRBV6-1 and TRBJ1-2; maybe TRBD1 (6 bases). This TCR was recovered from a man aged 18 to 30 who had recovered from COVID-19. DNA of the CDR3: TGTGCCAGCAGTGAAGCTGCGGCAGGGGAGTCAGCTGGCTACACCTTC. As protein: CASSEAAAGESAGYTF.